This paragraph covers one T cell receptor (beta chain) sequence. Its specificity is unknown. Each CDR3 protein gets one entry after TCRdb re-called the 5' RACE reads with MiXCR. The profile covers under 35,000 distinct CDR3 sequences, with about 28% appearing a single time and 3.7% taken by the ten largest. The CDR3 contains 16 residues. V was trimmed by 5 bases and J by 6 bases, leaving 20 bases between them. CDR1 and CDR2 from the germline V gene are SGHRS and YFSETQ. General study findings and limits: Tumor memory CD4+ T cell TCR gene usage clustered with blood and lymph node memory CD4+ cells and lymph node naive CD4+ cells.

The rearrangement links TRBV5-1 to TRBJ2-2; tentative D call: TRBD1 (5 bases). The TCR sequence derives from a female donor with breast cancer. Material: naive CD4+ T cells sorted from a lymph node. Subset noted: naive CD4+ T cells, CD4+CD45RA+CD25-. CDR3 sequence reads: CASREHRTTQAGELFF. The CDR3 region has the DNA TGCGCCAGCAGGGAGCACAGGACAACCCAAGCCGGGGAGCTGTTTTTT.